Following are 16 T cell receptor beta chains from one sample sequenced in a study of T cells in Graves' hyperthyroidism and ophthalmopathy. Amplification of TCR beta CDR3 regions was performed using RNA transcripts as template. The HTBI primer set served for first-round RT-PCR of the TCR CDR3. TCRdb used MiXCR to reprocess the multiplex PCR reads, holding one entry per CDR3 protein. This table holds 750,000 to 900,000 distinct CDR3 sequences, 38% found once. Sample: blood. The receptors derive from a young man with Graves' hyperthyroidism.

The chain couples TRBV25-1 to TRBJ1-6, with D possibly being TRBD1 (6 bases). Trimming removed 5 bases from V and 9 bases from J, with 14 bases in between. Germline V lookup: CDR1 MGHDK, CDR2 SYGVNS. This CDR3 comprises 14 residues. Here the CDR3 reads CASSLGGAFSPLHF. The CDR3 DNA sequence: TGTGCCAGCAGTTTAGGGGGTGCATTTTCACCCCTCCACTTT. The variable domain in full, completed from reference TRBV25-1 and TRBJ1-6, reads EADIYQTPRYLVIGTGKKITLECSQTMGHDKMYWYQQDPGMELHLIHYSYGVNSTEKGDLSSESTVSRIRTEHFPLTLESARPSHTSQYLCASSLGGAFSPLHFGNGTRLTVT.

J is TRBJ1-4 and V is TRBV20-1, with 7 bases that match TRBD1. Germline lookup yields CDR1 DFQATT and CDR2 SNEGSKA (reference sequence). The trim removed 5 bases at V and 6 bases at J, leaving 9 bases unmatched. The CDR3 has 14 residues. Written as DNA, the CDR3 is TGCAGTGCTGCCCCTCCCGGGACAGATGAAAAACTGTTTTTT. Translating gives CSAAPPGTDEKLFF.

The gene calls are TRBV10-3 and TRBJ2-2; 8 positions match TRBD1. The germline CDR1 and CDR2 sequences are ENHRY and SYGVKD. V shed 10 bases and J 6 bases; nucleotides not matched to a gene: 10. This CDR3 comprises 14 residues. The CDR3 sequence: CASIGQGGPGELFF. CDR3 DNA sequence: TGTGCCAGCATCGGACAGGGCGGACCCGGGGAGCTGTTTTTT.

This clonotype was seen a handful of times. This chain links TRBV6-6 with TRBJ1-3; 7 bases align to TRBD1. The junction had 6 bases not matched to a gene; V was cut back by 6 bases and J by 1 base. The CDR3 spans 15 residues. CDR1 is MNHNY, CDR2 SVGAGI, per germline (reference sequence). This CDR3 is CASRAYRGSGNTIYF. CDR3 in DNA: TGTGCCAGCAGAGCTTACAGGGGATCTGGAAACACCATATATTTT.

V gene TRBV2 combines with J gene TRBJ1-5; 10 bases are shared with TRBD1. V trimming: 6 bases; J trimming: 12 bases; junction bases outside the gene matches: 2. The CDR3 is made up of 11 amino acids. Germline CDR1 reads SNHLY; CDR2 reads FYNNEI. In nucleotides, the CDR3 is TGTGCCAGCAGCCGGGACAGGGGCCAGCATTTT. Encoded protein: CASSRDRGQHF. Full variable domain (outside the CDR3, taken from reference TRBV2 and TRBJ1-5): EPEVTQTPSHQVTQMGQEVILRCVPISNHLYFYWYRQILGQKVEFLVSFYNNEISEKSEIFDDQFSVERPDGSNFTLKIRSTKLEDSAMYFCASSRDRGQHFGDGTRLSIL.

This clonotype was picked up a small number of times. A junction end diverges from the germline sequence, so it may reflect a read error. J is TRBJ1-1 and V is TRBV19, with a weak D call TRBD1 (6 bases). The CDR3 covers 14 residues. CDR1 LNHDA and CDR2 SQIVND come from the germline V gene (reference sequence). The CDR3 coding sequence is TGTGCCAGCAGCGCCGGGGACACGGGCACTGGAGCTTTCTTT. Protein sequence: CASSAGDTGTGAFF.

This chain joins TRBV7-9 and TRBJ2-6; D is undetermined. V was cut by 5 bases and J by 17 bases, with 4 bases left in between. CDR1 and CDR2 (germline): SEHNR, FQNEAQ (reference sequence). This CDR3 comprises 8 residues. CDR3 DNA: TGTGCCAGCAGCCGCATGACTTTC. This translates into CASSRMTF.

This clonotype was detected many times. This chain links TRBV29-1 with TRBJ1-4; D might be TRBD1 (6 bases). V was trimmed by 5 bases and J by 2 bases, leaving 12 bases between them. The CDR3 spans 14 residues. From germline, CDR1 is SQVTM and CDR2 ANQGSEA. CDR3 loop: CSVSLGGTNEKLFF. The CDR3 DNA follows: TGCAGCGTTTCCTTAGGGGGGACTAATGAAAAACTGTTTTTT.

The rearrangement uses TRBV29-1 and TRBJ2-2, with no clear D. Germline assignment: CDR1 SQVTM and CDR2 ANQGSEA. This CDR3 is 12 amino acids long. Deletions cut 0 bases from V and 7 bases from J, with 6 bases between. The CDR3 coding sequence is TGCAGCGTTGAAGAGGTTAACGGGGAGCTGTTTTTT. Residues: CSVEEVNGELFF.

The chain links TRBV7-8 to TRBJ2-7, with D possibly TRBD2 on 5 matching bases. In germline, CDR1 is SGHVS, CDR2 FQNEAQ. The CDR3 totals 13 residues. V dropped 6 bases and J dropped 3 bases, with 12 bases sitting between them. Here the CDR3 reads CASRNLLDYEQYF. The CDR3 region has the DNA TGTGCCAGCAGGAACTTACTAGACTACGAGCAGTACTTC.

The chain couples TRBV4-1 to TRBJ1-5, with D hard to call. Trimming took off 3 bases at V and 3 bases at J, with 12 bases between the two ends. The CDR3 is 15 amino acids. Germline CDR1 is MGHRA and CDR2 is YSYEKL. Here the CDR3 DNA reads TGCGCCAGCAGCCACCGACTGATTCCCAATCAGCCCCAGCATTTT. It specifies CASSHRLIPNQPQHF.

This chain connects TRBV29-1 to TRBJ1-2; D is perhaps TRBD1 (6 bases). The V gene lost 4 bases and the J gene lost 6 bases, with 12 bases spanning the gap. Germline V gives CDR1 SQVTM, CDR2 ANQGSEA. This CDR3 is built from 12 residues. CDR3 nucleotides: TGCAGCGTTGGGGTACAGGGCAATGGCTACACCTTC. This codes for CSVGVQGNGYTF.

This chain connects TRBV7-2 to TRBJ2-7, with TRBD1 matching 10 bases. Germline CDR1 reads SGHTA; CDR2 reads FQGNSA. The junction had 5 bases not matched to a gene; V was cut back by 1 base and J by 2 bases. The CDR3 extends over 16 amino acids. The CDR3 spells CASSLGTGTGAYEQYF. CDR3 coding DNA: TGTGCCAGCAGCTTAGGGACCGGGACAGGGGCCTACGAGCAGTACTTC.

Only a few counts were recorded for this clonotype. The CDR3 nucleotides are TGTGCCAGCAGCTTGTTTTATTGGAACGGGGAGCTGTTTTTT. Residues: CASSLFYWNGELFF. The chain combines TRBV5-6 with TRBJ2-2, with unresolved D. The germline V gene has CDR1 SGHDT and CDR2 YYEEEE. CDR3 size: 14 residues. Trimming left V 1 base short and J 7 bases short, with 11 bases between.

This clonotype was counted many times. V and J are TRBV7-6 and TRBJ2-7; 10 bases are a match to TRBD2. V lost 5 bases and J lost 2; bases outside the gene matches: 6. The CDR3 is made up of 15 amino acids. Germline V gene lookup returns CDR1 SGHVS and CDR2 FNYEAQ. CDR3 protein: CASSQTSGRAYEQYF. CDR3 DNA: TGTGCCAGCAGCCAAACGAGCGGGAGGGCCTACGAGCAGTACTTC.

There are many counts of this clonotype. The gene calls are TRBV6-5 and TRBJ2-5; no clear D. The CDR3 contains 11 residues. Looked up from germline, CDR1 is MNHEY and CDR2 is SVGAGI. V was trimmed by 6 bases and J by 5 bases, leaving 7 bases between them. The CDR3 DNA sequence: TGTGCCAGCAGGGAATTCGAGACCCAGTACTTC. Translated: CASREFETQYF.